This T cell receptor beta chain was sequenced during a study of T cell responses to AZD1222 COVID-19 vaccine. General study findings and limits: Clonal diversity was possibly underestimated, and the donors were mostly white British, with more females.

V dropped 5 bases and J dropped 7 bases, with 18 bases sitting between them. This CDR3 is 15 amino acids long. CDR1 is MNHEY and CDR2 is SMNVEV in the germline V gene (reference sequence). Points on this clone: What it binds is not known.

Sequencing used immunoSEQ multiplex PCR; TCRdb keeps in-frame clones, though not all of them. The top ten clones hold roughly 3.4% of a sample with over 130,000 clones, roughly nine tenths of them seen once. The material was peripheral blood, obtained 28 days after the second AZD1222 dose. The TCR sequence derives from an adult who received the AZD1222 COVID-19 vaccine. The V call is TRBV27, the J call TRBJ2-1, with D tentatively TRBD2 (7 bases). Here the CDR3 reads CASSITGRGGNEQFF. The DNA of the CDR3 is TGTGCCAGCAGTATTACAGGGAGGGGAGGGAATGAGCAGTTCTTC.